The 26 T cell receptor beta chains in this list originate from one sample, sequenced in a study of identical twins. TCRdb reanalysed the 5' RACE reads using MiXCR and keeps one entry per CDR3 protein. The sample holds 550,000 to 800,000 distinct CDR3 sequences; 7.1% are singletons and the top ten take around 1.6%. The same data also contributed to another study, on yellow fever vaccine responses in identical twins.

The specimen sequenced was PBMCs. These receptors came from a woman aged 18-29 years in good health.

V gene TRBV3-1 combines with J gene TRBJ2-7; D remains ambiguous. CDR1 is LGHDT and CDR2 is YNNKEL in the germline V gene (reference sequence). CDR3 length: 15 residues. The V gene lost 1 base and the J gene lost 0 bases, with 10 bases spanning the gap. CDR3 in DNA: TGTGCCAGCAGCCAAGCGGCCTTTAGCTCCTACGAGCAGTACTTC. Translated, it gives CASSQAAFSSYEQYF.

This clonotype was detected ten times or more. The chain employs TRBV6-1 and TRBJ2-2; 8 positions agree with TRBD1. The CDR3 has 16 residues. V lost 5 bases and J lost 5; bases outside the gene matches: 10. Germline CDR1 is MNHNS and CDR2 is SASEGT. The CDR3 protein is CASSRNRDRQTGELFF. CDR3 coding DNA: TGTGCCAGCAGTCGAAACCGGGACAGGCAAACCGGGGAGCTGTTTTTT.

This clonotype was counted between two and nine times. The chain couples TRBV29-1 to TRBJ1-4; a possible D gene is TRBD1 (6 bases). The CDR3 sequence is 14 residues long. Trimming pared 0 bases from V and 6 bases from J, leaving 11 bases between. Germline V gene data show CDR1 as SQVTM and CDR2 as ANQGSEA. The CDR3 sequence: CSVEDTGADEKLFF. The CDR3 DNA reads TGCAGCGTTGAAGACACGGGGGCGGATGAAAAACTGTTTTTT. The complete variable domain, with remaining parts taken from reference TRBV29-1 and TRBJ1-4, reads SAVISQKPSRDICQRGTSLTIQCQVDSQVTMMFWYRQQPGQSLTLIATANQGSEATYESGFVIDKFPISRPNLTFSTLTVSNMSPEDSSIYLCSVEDTGADEKLFFGSGTQLSVL.

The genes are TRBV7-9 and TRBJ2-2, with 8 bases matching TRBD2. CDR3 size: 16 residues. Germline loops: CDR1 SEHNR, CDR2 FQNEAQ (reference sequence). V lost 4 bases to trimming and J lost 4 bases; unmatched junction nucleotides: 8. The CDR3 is CASSSLSGGRTGELFF. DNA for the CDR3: TGTGCCAGCAGCTCCCTGAGCGGGGGACGCACCGGGGAGCTGTTTTTT.

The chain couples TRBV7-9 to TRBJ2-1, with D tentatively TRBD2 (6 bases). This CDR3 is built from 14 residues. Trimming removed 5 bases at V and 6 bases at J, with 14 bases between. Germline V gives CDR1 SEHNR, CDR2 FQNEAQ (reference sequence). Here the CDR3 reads CASSQQGLPNEQFF. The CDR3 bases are TGTGCCAGCAGCCAGCAGGGACTCCCCAATGAGCAGTTCTTC.

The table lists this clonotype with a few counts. The CDR3 loop reads CASAKRDRDYGEQYF. The CDR3 region has the DNA TGTGCCAGCGCAAAGCGGGACAGGGATTATGGCGAGCAGTACTTC. The J gene is TRBJ2-7, the V gene TRBV2; 9 bases map to TRBD1. Germline V gene lookup returns CDR1 SNHLY and CDR2 FYNNEI. J was trimmed by 6 bases and V by 8 bases; bases with no gene match: 14. The CDR3 covers 15 residues.

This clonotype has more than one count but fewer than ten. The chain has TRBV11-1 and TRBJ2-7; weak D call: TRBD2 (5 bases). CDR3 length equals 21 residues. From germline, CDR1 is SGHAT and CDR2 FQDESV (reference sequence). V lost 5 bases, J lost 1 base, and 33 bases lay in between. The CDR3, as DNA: TGTGCCAGCAGCAGCTCTCTTGAACCCCTCATTGGGCTAGCATCGTCCTACGAGCAGTACGTC. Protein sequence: CASSSSLEPLIGLASSYEQYV.

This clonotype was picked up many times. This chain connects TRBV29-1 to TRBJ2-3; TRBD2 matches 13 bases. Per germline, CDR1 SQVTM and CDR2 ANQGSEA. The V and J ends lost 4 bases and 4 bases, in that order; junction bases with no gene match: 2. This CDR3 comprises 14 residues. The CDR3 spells CSVAGLAGADTQYF. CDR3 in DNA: TGCAGCGTTGCCGGACTAGCGGGAGCAGATACGCAGTATTTT.

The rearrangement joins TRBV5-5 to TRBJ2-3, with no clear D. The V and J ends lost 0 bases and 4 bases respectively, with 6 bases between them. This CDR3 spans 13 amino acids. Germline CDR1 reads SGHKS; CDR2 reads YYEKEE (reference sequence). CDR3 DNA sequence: TGTGCCAGCAGCTTGGATTGGGCAGATACGCAGTATTTT. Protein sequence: CASSLDWADTQYF.

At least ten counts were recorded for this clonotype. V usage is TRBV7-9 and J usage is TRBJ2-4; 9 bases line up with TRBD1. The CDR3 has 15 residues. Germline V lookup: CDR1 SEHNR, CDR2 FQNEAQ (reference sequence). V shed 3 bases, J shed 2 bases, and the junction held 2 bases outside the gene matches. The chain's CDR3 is CASSLGTGTKNIQYF. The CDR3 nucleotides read TGTGCCAGCAGCTTGGGGACAGGGACCAAAAACATTCAGTACTTC. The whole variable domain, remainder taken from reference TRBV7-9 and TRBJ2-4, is DTGVSQNPRHKITKRGQNVTFRCDPISEHNRLYWYRQTLGQGPEFLTYFQNEAQLEKSRLLSDRFSAERPKGSFSTLEIQRTEQGDSAMYLCASSLGTGTKNIQYFGAGTRLSVL.

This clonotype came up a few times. CDR3 region: CSASDRSQETQYF. The CDR3 region has the DNA TGCAGTGCTTCAGACAGGAGCCAAGAGACCCAGTACTTC. The chain carries TRBV20-1 and TRBJ2-5; D is perhaps TRBD1 (6 bases). The V gene lost 5 bases and the J gene lost 1 base, with 11 bases spanning the gap. Looked up from germline, CDR1 is DFQATT and CDR2 is SNEGSKA (reference sequence). The length of the CDR3 is 13 residues.

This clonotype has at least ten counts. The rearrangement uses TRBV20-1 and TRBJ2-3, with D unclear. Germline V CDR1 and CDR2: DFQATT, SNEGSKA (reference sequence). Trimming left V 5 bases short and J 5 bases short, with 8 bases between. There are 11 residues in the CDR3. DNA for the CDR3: TGCAGTGCTCTCCGTGGAGATACGCAGTATTTT. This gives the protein CSALRGDTQYF.

CDR3 in DNA: TGTGCCACCAGTGACCAGAGCGGGGCCCAAGAGACCCAGTACTTC. Amino acids: CATSDQSGAQETQYF. The chain uses TRBV24-1 and TRBJ2-5, with 7 bases matching TRBD2. The germline CDR1 and CDR2 sequences are KGHDR and SFDVKD. The CDR3 is 15 residues long. After removal of 4 bases from V and 1 base from J, the junction contained 5 bases not matched to a gene.

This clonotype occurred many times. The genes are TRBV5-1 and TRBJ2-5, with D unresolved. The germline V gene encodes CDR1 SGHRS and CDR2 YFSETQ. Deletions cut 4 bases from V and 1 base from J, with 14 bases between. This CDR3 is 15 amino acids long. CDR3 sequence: CASSPHRSFQETQYF. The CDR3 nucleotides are TGCGCCAGCAGCCCCCATAGGAGCTTCCAAGAGACCCAGTACTTC.

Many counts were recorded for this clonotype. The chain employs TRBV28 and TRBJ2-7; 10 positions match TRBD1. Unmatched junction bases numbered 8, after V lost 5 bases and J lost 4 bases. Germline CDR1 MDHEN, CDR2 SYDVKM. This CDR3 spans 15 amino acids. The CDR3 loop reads CASSNSGTGVYEQYF. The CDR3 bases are TGTGCCAGCAGTAACTCCGGGACAGGGGTATACGAGCAGTACTTC.

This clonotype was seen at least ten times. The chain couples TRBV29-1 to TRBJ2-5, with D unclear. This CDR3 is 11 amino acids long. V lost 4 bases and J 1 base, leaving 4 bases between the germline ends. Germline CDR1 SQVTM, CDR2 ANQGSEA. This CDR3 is CSVAPQETQYF. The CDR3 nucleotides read TGCAGCGTTGCGCCCCAAGAGACCCAGTACTTC. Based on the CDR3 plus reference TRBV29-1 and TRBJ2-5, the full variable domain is SAVISQKPSRDICQRGTSLTIQCQVDSQVTMMFWYRQQPGQSLTLIATANQGSEATYESGFVIDKFPISRPNLTFSTLTVSNMSPEDSSIYLCSVAPQETQYFGPGTRLLVL.

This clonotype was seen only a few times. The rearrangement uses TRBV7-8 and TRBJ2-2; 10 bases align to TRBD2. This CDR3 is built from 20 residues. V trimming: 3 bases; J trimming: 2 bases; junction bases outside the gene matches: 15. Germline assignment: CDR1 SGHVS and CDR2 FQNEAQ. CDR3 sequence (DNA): TGTGCCAGCAGCTTCCGAGGGACTAGCGCGCCGCGGACCAACACCGGGGAGCTGTTTTTT. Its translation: CASSFRGTSAPRTNTGELFF.

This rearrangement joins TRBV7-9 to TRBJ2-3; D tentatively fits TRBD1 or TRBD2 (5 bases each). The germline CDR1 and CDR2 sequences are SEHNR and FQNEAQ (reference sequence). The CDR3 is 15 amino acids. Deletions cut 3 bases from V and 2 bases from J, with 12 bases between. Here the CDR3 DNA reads TGTGCCAGCAGCTTTAGGTCAGGGACCACAGATACGCAGTATTTT. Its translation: CASSFRSGTTDTQYF. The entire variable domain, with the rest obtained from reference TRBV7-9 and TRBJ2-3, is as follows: DTGVSQNPRHKITKRGQNVTFRCDPISEHNRLYWYRQTLGQGPEFLTYFQNEAQLEKSRLLSDRFSAERPKGSFSTLEIQRTEQGDSAMYLCASSFRSGTTDTQYFGPGTRLTVL.

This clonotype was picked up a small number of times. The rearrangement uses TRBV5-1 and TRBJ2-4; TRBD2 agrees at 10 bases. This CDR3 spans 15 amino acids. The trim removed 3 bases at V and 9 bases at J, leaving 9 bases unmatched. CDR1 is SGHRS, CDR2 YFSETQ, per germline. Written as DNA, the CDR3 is TGCGCCAGCAGCTCATCGCTAGCGGGAGACCCCATTCAGTACTTC. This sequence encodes CASSSSLAGDPIQYF.

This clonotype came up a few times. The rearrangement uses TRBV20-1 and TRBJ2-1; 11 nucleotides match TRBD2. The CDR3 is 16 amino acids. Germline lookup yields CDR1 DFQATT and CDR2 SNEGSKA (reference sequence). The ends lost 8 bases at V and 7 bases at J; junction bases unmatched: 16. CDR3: CSTRTSGSLGRNEQFF. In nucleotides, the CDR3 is TGCAGTACCAGGACTAGCGGGTCCCTCGGAAGAAATGAGCAGTTCTTC.

CDR3 sequence reads: CASSFGSTYNEQFF. The CDR3 DNA follows: TGTGCCAGCAGTTTCGGGAGCACCTACAATGAGCAGTTCTTC. The rearrangement links TRBV27 to TRBJ2-1, with D possibly matching TRBD2 (6 bases). The V end lost 3 bases, the J end lost 2 bases, and 8 bases lay between the germline ends. CDR1 MNHEY and CDR2 SMNVEV come from the germline V gene (reference sequence). The CDR3 has 14 amino acids.

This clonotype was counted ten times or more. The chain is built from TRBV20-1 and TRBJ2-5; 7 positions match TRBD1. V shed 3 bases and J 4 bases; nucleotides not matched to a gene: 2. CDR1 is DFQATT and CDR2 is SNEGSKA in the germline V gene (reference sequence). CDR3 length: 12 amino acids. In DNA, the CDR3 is TGCAGTGCTAGGACAGGGTCAGAGACCCAGTACTTC. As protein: CSARTGSETQYF.

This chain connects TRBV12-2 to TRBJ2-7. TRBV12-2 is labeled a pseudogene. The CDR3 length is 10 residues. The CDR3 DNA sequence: TGTGCAAGTCGCTCCTACGAGCAGTACTTC. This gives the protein CASRSYEQYF.

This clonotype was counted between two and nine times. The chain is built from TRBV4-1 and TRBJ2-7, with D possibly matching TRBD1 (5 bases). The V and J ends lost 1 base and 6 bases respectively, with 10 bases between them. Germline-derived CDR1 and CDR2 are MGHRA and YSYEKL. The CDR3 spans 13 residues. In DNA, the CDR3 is TGCGCCAGCAGCCAAGTCCCAGGGTTCGAGCAGTACGTC. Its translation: CASSQVPGFEQYV.

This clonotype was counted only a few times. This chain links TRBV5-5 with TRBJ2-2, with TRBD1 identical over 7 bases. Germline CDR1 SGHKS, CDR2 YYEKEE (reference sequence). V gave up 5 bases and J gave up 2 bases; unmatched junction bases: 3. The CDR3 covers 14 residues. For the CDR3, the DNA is TGTGCCAGCAGACGGGACAGCAACACCGGGGAGCTGTTTTTT. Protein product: CASRRDSNTGELFF. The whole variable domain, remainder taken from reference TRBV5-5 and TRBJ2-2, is DAGVTQSPTHLIKTRGQQVTLRCSPISGHKSVSWYQQVLGQGPQFIFQYYEKEERGRGNFPDRFSARQFPNYSSELNVNALLLGDSALYLCASRRDSNTGELFFGEGSRLTVL.

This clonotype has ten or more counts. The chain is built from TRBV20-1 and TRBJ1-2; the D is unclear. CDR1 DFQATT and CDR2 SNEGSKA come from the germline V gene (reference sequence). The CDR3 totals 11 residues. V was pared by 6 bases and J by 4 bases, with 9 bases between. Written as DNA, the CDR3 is TGCAGTGCCGGTGATCCCTATGGCTACACCTTC. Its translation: CSAGDPYGYTF.